The 13 T cell receptor beta chains below all came from one sample that was sequenced in a study of blood T cell repertoires in COVID-19. The method was immunoSEQ multiplex PCR; TCRdb's version includes in-frame clones alone and lacks a portion of them. The table lists around 180,000 clones, approximately 80% of them singletons. Sequencing used PBMCs or T cells enriched from blood (not recorded which). The receptors derive from a man aged 50 to 60 who had recovered from COVID-19.

The genes are TRBV30 and TRBJ1-4; no clear D gene. Per germline, CDR1 GTSNPN and CDR2 SVGIG (reference sequence). The germline V and J ends were trimmed by 0 bases and 1 base, with 9 bases remaining between them. This CDR3 is 15 amino acids long. CDR3 bases: TGTGCCTGGAGTGTGCCTACAGTAACTAATGAAAAACTGTTTTTT. This translates into CAWSVPTVTNEKLFF.

V usage is TRBV19 and J usage is TRBJ1-5, with TRBD1 matching 7 bases. V dropped 8 bases and J dropped 6; count of bases not matched to a gene: 19. Germline assignment: CDR1 LNHDA and CDR2 SQIVND (reference sequence). The CDR3 runs 17 residues. The CDR3 DNA follows: TGTGCCAGTGACTTTTCGGGACAGTCCAATAGGGCTCAGCCCCAGCATTTT. Translating gives CASDFSGQSNRAQPQHF.

The chain recombines TRBV5-1 with TRBJ1-4; D is ambiguous. The CDR3 extends over 14 amino acids. The germline CDR1 and CDR2 sequences are SGHRS and YFSETQ. V shed 3 bases and J shed 7 bases, with 13 bases lying between them. The chain's CDR3 is CASSSAVPREKLFF. The CDR3 DNA is TGCGCCAGCAGCTCTGCTGTGCCGCGTGAAAAACTGTTTTTT.

The chain recombines TRBV18 with TRBJ2-1; 12 bases fit TRBD2. Germline V lookup: CDR1 KGHSH, CDR2 LQKENI. There are 17 residues in the CDR3. The trim removed 0 bases at V and 8 bases at J, leaving 8 bases unmatched. This CDR3 reads CASSPPGLAGLGDEQFF. The CDR3 coding sequence is TGTGCCAGCTCACCACCCGGACTAGCGGGGCTGGGGGATGAGCAGTTCTTC.

Concerning this clone itself: Other DNA sequences from this sample encode an identical CDR3 as well. This rearrangement joins TRBV19 to TRBJ2-3; 8 nucleotides line up with TRBD2. The CDR3 is 15 amino acids. The germline gives CDR1 LNHDA, CDR2 SQIVND (reference sequence). The ends lost 4 bases at V and 0 bases at J; junction bases unmatched: 3. The CDR3 sequence: CASSRAGESTDTQYF. DNA of the CDR3: TGTGCCAGTAGTAGAGCGGGGGAGAGCACAGATACGCAGTATTTT.

The rearrangement uses TRBV6-5 and TRBJ2-2; the match to TRBD2 covers 7 bases. The CDR3 sequence is 14 residues long. Germline values: CDR1 MNHEY, CDR2 SVGAGI. V lost 5 bases, J lost 8 bases, and 8 bases stayed unmatched. The CDR3 region is CASSNGLVSGELFF. In nucleotides, the CDR3 is TGTGCCAGCAGTAACGGACTAGTCTCGGGGGAGCTGTTTTTT.

V gene TRBV7-8 combines with J gene TRBJ1-2, with 9 bases that match TRBD1. The CDR3 extends over 15 amino acids. Germline loops: CDR1 SGHVS, CDR2 FQNEAQ. V shed 4 bases, J shed 4 bases, and the junction held 7 bases outside the gene matches. The CDR3 region has the DNA TGTGCCAGCAGCTCACAGGGGGCGCGTGGCTATGGCTACACCTTC. Translating it yields CASSSQGARGYGYTF.

The J gene is TRBJ2-7, the V gene TRBV5-1; D is unresolved. The CDR3 is made up of 11 amino acids. The V end lost 3 bases, the J end lost 5 bases, and 6 bases lay between the germline ends. Germline V gene sequence: CDR1 SGHRS, CDR2 YFSETQ. CDR3 bases: TGCGCCAGCAGCTCGAGTGACGAGCAGTACTTC. As protein: CASSSSDEQYF.

The CDR3 coding sequence is TGTGCCAGCAGCTTCCGACAGGGGGAAGCTCAGGGCTACACCTTC. Its translation: CASSFRQGEAQGYTF. This rearrangement joins TRBV7-2 to TRBJ1-2, with 9 bases lining up with TRBD1. The CDR3 covers 15 residues. V lost 3 bases, J lost 8 bases, and 10 bases stayed unmatched. Germline V gene lookup returns CDR1 SGHTA and CDR2 FQGNSA. Full variable domain (remainder filled in from reference TRBV7-2 and TRBJ1-2): GAGVSQSPSNKVTEKGKDVELRCDPISGHTALYWYRQSLGQGLEFLIYFQGNSAPDKSGLPSDRFSAERTGGSVSTLTIQRTQQEDSAVYLCASSFRQGEAQGYTFGSGTRLTVV.

CDR3 sequence (DNA): TGCGCCAGCAGCCCTTCCTCAATGACTAGCGGGGGGGCAAGGAAGACCCAGTACTTC. Its protein is CASSPSSMTSGGARKTQYF. The chain is built from TRBV5-1 and TRBJ2-5, with 14 bases matching TRBD2. V lost 4 bases and J lost 6; bases outside the gene matches: 17. Germline V gives CDR1 SGHRS, CDR2 YFSETQ. The CDR3 extends over 19 amino acids.

In nucleotides, the CDR3 is TGTGCCAGCAGTGAAGCGGAGGGGTGGTCCTATAATTCACCCCTCCACTTT. This gives the protein CASSEAEGWSYNSPLHF. The chain is built from TRBV6-1 and TRBJ1-6; D might be TRBD1 (5 bases). Germline values: CDR1 MNHNS, CDR2 SASEGT. Trimming removed 0 bases from V and 1 base from J, with 10 bases in between. This CDR3 has 17 residues.

The genes are TRBV4-2 and TRBJ1-3, with unresolved D. The CDR3 extends over 13 amino acids. Germline values: CDR1 LGHNA, CDR2 YNFKEQ. Trimming stripped 6 bases from V and 8 bases from J, with 14 bases between. In DNA, the CDR3 is TGTGCCAGCAGTCGTAATGAGGGATACACCATATATTTT. Its translation is CASSRNEGYTIYF.

The V gene is TRBV6-2 or TRBV6-3, the J gene TRBJ2-5; TRBD2 agrees at 15 bases. The CDR3 is 15 amino acids. Germline V gene lookup returns CDR1 MNHEY and CDR2 SVGEGT. Trimming took 4 bases from V and 4 from J; bases not matched to a gene: 1. The CDR3 nucleotides are TGTGCCAGCAGTTGGACTAGCGGGGGGGCAGAGACCCAGTACTTC. This gives the protein CASSWTSGGAETQYF.